These T cell receptor beta chains were read from a single sample in a study of OX40 agonist ivuxolimab in advanced cancers. Repertoires were generated with immunoSEQ multiplex PCR, while TCRdb's copy carries only in-frame clones and drops some. The sample shows approximately 50,000 clones, 65% to 85% of them seen only once. The sequencing here drew on CD4+ or CD8+ T cells sorted from blood, taken in a trial of the OX40 agonist ivuxolimab. These TCRs come from an adult with an advanced solid tumor such as melanoma, head and neck, liver or kidney cancer. Both conserved end residues are part of each CDR3. D genes are given only for firm matches. Not every row has a clone size; where given, it reads once, few, many or a size class.

CDR3nt: TGCGCCAGCAGCTGGGGACTAGCGGTGCGCTACGAGCAGTACTTC; CDR3aa: CASSWGLAVRYEQYF; abundance: -; v_gene: TRBV5-1; j_gene: TRBJ2-7; d_gene: TRBD2
CDR3nt: TGCAGCGTTGAAGGGCTGGGGGGCACTGAAGCTTTCTTT; CDR3aa: CSVEGLGGTEAFF; abundance: -; v_gene: TRBV29-1; j_gene: TRBJ1-1; d_gene: -
CDR3nt: TGTGCCACCAGCAGAGATCTGCAACATAGCAATCAGCCCCAGCATTTT; CDR3aa: CATSRDLQHSNQPQHF; abundance: -; v_gene: TRBV15; j_gene: TRBJ1-5; d_gene: -
CDR3nt: TGTGCCAGCAGCTTAGGGGGACTAGCTGAACACACAGATACGCAGTATTTT; CDR3aa: CASSLGGLAEHTDTQYF; abundance: -; v_gene: TRBV13; j_gene: TRBJ2-3; d_gene: TRBD2
CDR3nt: TGCGCCAGCAGCTTGGCCCCAACAGGGACAGGGGTCGGCTTCGCTGAAGCTTTCTTT; CDR3aa: CASSLAPTGTGVGFAEAFF; abundance: -; v_gene: TRBV5-1; j_gene: TRBJ1-1; d_gene: TRBD1
CDR3nt: TGTGCCAGTAGGATTCGGGGGAGCTCCTACAATGAGCAGTTCTTC; CDR3aa: CASRIRGSSYNEQFF; abundance: -; v_gene: TRBV19; j_gene: TRBJ2-1; d_gene: -
CDR3nt: TGCGCCAGCAGCTCATCCTACGAGCAGTACTTC; CDR3aa: CASSSSYEQYF; abundance: -; v_gene: TRBV5-1; j_gene: TRBJ2-7; d_gene: -
CDR3nt: TGTGCCAGCAGCTTAGTAGCTAGCGGGAGCAATGAGCAGTTCTTC; CDR3aa: CASSLVASGSNEQFF; abundance: -; v_gene: TRBV7-6; j_gene: TRBJ2-1; d_gene: TRBD2
CDR3nt: TGTGCCAGCAGTCTACAGGGAGTGCGCAATCAGCCCCAGCATTTT; CDR3aa: CASSLQGVRNQPQHF; abundance: -; v_gene: TRBV28; j_gene: TRBJ1-5; d_gene: -
CDR3nt: TGTGCCAGCAACTTAAGCGGGGAGCTGTTTTTT; CDR3aa: CASNLSGELFF; abundance: few; v_gene: TRBV28; j_gene: TRBJ2-2; d_gene: -
CDR3nt: TGTGCCAGCAGTTACCCTAGCGGGACCTCCTACAATGAGCAGTTCTTC; CDR3aa: CASSYPSGTSYNEQFF; abundance: -; v_gene: TRBV6-6; j_gene: TRBJ2-1; d_gene: TRBD2
CDR3nt: TGTGCCAGCTCACGGGGAATGAACACCGGGGAGCTGTTTTTT; CDR3aa: CASSRGMNTGELFF; abundance: once; v_gene: TRBV18; j_gene: TRBJ2-2; d_gene: -
CDR3nt: TGTGCCAGCAGCTTGGGACAGGCGGGCACCGGGGAGCTGTTTTTT; CDR3aa: CASSLGQAGTGELFF; abundance: -; v_gene: TRBV7-2; j_gene: TRBJ2-2; d_gene: TRBD1
CDR3nt: TGTGCCAGCAGCTCCCGGACGGAATATGGCTACACCTTC; CDR3aa: CASSSRTEYGYTF; abundance: -; v_gene: TRBV7-9; j_gene: TRBJ1-2; d_gene: -
CDR3nt: TGTGCTAGTGGTCCCGGCGGGAACTATGGCTACACCTTC; CDR3aa: CASGPGGNYGYTF; abundance: -; v_gene: TRBV12-5; j_gene: TRBJ1-2; d_gene: -
CDR3nt: TGTGCCAGCAGTTACTCTGGACACTCCAAAGAGACCCAGTACTTC; CDR3aa: CASSYSGHSKETQYF; abundance: -; v_gene: TRBV6-5; j_gene: TRBJ2-5; d_gene: -
CDR3nt: TGTGCCTGGCAGGGGGGTACTGAAGCTTTCTTT; CDR3aa: CAWQGGTEAFF; abundance: once; v_gene: TRBV30; j_gene: TRBJ1-1; d_gene: TRBD1
CDR3nt: TGCAGCTCCGCGGGGAGTTCTGGCGAGTTTTACAATGAGCAGTTCTTC; CDR3aa: CSSAGSSGEFYNEQFF; abundance: -; v_gene: TRBV29-1; j_gene: TRBJ2-1; d_gene: -
CDR3nt: TGTGCCAGCAGCCGAGGGGTGGTGGTACATGGTCAGCCCCAGCATTTT; CDR3aa: CASSRGVVVHGQPQHF; abundance: -; v_gene: TRBV5-8; j_gene: TRBJ1-5; d_gene: -
CDR3nt: TGCGCCAGCAGCTTGCGGGGAGTCAAGGATGGCTACACCTTC; CDR3aa: CASSLRGVKDGYTF; abundance: -; v_gene: TRBV5-1; j_gene: TRBJ1-2; d_gene: -
CDR3nt: TGTGCCAGCAGCTTAGAGGGGAGGGGGCACTCTGGAAACACCATATATTTT; CDR3aa: CASSLEGRGHSGNTIYF; abundance: once; v_gene: TRBV11-3; j_gene: TRBJ1-3; d_gene: TRBD1
CDR3nt: TGTGCCAGCAGTCCCCTCGGGACAGGGGGCTACGAGCAGTACTTC; CDR3aa: CASSPLGTGGYEQYF; abundance: -; v_gene: TRBV11-2; j_gene: TRBJ2-7; d_gene: TRBD1
CDR3nt: TGTGCCAGCAGGGGGCAGGGCTACACCTTC; CDR3aa: CASRGQGYTF; abundance: -; v_gene: TRBV2; j_gene: TRBJ1-2; d_gene: -
CDR3nt: TGTGCCAGCAGCCAAGGGAGGGGGGCTGGGGACACCGGGGAGCTGTTTTTT; CDR3aa: CASSQGRGAGDTGELFF; abundance: -; v_gene: TRBV4-2; j_gene: TRBJ2-2; d_gene: -
CDR3nt: TGTGCCAGCAGTTGGGGGGACAGTGGGAACTATGGCTACACCTTC; CDR3aa: CASSWGDSGNYGYTF; abundance: -; v_gene: TRBV6-5; j_gene: TRBJ1-2; d_gene: TRBD1
CDR3nt: TGTGCCAGCAGCCGACCGATGGGAGAGACCCAGTACTTC; CDR3aa: CASSRPMGETQYF; abundance: -; v_gene: TRBV7-2; j_gene: TRBJ2-5; d_gene: -
CDR3nt: TGTGCCAGCAGCGTAGGACACGCGGGAGTATCCGAGCAGTACTTC; CDR3aa: CASSVGHAGVSEQYF; abundance: -; v_gene: TRBV9; j_gene: TRBJ2-7; d_gene: TRBD2
CDR3nt: TGCAGTGCTCCACGCGAAAATTCCAGGTTTTTT; CDR3aa: CSAPRENSRFF; abundance: -; v_gene: TRBV20-1; j_gene: TRBJ1-4; d_gene: -
CDR3nt: TGTGCCAGCAGCTTAGGGGTTACGGCCAGTTTGAACACTGAAGCTTTCTTT; CDR3aa: CASSLGVTASLNTEAFF; abundance: -; v_gene: TRBV11-3; j_gene: TRBJ1-1; d_gene: -
CDR3nt: TGTGCCAGCAGTGAACTTGCAGGCTATGGCTACACCTTC; CDR3aa: CASSELAGYGYTF; abundance: -; v_gene: TRBV6-1; j_gene: TRBJ1-2; d_gene: -
CDR3nt: TGTGCCAGCAGTTACATCCCGGGACAGCTCGAAGCTTTCTTT; CDR3aa: CASSYIPGQLEAFF; abundance: -; v_gene: TRBV2; j_gene: TRBJ1-1; d_gene: TRBD1
CDR3nt: TGTGCCAGCAGTTCCGAGAAGGGTTACAATGAGCAGTTCTTC; CDR3aa: CASSSEKGYNEQFF; abundance: -; v_gene: TRBV13; j_gene: TRBJ2-1; d_gene: -
CDR3nt: TGTGCCAGCAGCGAGGGACTAGCGGCCTACAATGAGCAGTTCTTC; CDR3aa: CASSEGLAAYNEQFF; abundance: -; v_gene: TRBV9; j_gene: TRBJ2-1; d_gene: TRBD2
CDR3nt: TGTGCCAGCAGTTACAGCGGACTAGCGGGAGTAGAGACCCAGTACTTC; CDR3aa: CASSYSGLAGVETQYF; abundance: -; v_gene: TRBV6-5; j_gene: TRBJ2-5; d_gene: TRBD2
CDR3nt: TGTGCCAGCGCAATTCTGAGCTCACCCCTCCACTTT; CDR3aa: CASAILSSPLHF; abundance: -; v_gene: TRBV2; j_gene: TRBJ1-6; d_gene: -
CDR3nt: TGTGCCAGCAGCTCAAAGCGGGAAGAGTCTGAGCAGTTCTTC; CDR3aa: CASSSKREESEQFF; abundance: -; v_gene: TRBV7-9; j_gene: TRBJ2-1; d_gene: TRBD2
CDR3nt: TGTGCCAGTAGTATTCTCCCCGACTCCTACGAGCAGTACTTC; CDR3aa: CASSILPDSYEQYF; abundance: -; v_gene: TRBV19; j_gene: TRBJ2-7; d_gene: -